This record looks at one TCR beta chain sequence and its context. Its target is unknown. This CDR3 has 13 residues. From germline, CDR1 is SQVTM and CDR2 ANQGSEA. V dropped 3 bases and J dropped 0 bases, with 8 bases sitting between them. The table came from immunoSEQ multiplex PCR; TCRdb's copy has only in-frame clones and leaves some out. Altogether about 960,000 clones are present, less than 85% being singletons, with the ten largest covering approximately 1.5%. This sample is part of a study of shared clonotypes between healthy human individuals. Study results and limitations: All-four-donor shared clonotypes had higher generation probabilities than non-shared clonotypes did.

Sequenced: memory CD4+ T cells sorted from blood. As for subset: CD45RA-negative fraction. The clonotype comes from a man younger than 35 in good health. The J gene is TRBJ1-1, the V gene TRBV29-1, with a weak D call TRBD1 (5 bases). The CDR3 coding sequence is TGCAGCGTTGAGGGCAGGGTGAACACTGAAGCTTTCTTT. Its translation is CSVEGRVNTEAFF.